The entry below gives a single T cell receptor beta chain sequence along with its context. Its target is unknown. This sample stems from a study of molecular identifiers for immune sequencing clone quantification. Findings and limits, study-wide: Identical TCR molecules sharing a barcode could underestimate highly expanded clone sizes. Beyond 20 RNA copies, clones held over 97% of effector molecules, compared with under 1% in naive cells.

The CDR3 is 13 amino acids. Germline loops: CDR1 LNHDA, CDR2 SQIVND (reference sequence). The V gene lost 5 bases and the J gene lost 8 bases, with 15 bases spanning the gap. It was with previously described methods and listed TCR primers that bulk TCR libraries were made. In TCRdb, the PCR reads were re-called with MiXCR into one record per CDR3 protein. Here the sample spans about half a million distinct CDR3 sequences, over 20% being singletons. The receptor was derived from a human donor in good health. Some libraries in this study had Jurkat cell RNA spiked in. The gene calls are TRBV19 and TRBJ1-2; D may be TRBD1 (6 bases). The sample was naive CD8+ T cells from blood, with Jurkat cell RNA spiked in. Specified subset: FACS-sorted CD8+CD4-CCR7+CD45RA+ naive T cells. CDR3 residues: CASSETGREGYTF. The CDR3 region has the DNA TGTGCCAGTAGTGAAACAGGGCGAGAAGGCTACACCTTC.